This T cell receptor (beta chain) was observed in a study of neurological immune-mediated disorders. Study summary: Relapsing-remitting disease affected 31, and secondary progressive 3, of roughly 34 multiple sclerosis patients.

Study observations and caveats: Repertoires from 18 of 34 multiple sclerosis patients grouped phylogenetically into a related-CDR3 cluster, suggesting a possible signature.

This clonotype was seen ten or more times. Antigen unknown. The authors produced cDNA by 5'RACE using 10-nucleotide random UMIs. In TCRdb, the 5' RACE reads were re-called with MiXCR into one record per CDR3 protein. The data contain 70,000 or so distinct CDR3 sequences, 2.5% to 4% of them singletons. The clonotype was recovered from a woman aged 50 to 65 with multiple sclerosis. Sequencing was done on a sample of PBMCs.

As DNA, the CDR3 is TGTGCCAGCAGCTTGTTCCGGGGGGGCATTTCTGTTCAAGAGACCCAGTACTTC. Protein product: CASSLFRGGISVQETQYF. J is TRBJ2-5 and V is TRBV5-5; 8 bases agree with TRBD2. The CDR3 length is 18 residues. CDR1 SGHKS and CDR2 YYEKEE come from the germline V gene (reference sequence). Unmatched junction bases numbered 13, after V lost 1 base and J lost 2 bases.